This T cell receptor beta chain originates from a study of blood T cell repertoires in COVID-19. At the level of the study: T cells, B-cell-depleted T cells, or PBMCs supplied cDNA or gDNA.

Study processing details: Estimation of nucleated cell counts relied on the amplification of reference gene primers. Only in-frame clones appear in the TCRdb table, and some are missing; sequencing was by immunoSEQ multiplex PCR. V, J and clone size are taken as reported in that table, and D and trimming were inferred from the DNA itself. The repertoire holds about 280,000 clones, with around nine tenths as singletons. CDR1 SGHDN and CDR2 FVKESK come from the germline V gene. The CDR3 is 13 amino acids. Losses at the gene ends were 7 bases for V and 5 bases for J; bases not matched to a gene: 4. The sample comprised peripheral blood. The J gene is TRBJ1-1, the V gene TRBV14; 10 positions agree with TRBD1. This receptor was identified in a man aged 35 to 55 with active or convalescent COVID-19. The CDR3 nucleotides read TGTGCCAGCACCGGACAGGGGGTTACTGAAGCTTTCTTT. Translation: CASTGQGVTEAFF.